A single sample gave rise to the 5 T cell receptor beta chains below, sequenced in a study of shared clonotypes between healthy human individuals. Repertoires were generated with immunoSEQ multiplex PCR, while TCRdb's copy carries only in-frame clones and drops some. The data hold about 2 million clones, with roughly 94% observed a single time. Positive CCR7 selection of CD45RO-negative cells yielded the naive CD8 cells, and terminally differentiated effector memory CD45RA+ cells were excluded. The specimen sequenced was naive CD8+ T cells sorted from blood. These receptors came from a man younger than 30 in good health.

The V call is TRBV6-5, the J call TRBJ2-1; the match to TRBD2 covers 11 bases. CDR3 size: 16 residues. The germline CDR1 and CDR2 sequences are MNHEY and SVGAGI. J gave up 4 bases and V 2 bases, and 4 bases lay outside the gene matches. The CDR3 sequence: CASSYELAGEYNEQFF. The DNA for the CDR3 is TGTGCCAGCAGTTACGAACTAGCGGGAGAGTACAATGAGCAGTTCTTC.

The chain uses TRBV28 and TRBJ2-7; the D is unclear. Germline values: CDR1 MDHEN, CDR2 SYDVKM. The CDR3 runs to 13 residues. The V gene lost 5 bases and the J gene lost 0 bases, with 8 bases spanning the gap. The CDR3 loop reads CASSLATSYEQYF. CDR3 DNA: TGTGCCAGCAGTCTTGCGACCTCCTACGAGCAGTACTTC. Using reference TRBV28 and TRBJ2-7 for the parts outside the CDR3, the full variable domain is DVKVTQSSRYLVKRTGEKVFLECVQDMDHENMFWYRQDPGLGLRLIYFSYDVKMKEKGDIPEGYSVSREKKERFSLILESASTNQTSMYLCASSLATSYEQYFGPGTRLTVT.

The CDR3 region is CASSLGIDPDTQYF. CDR3 DNA sequence: TGTGCCAGCAGCTTGGGTATCGATCCAGATACGCAGTATTTT. The V gene is TRBV5-4, the J gene TRBJ2-3; D call uncertain. Deletions cut 0 bases from V and 4 bases from J, with 9 bases between. CDR1 is SGHNT and CDR2 is YYREEE in the germline V gene (reference sequence). The CDR3 has 14 residues. The full variable domain, completed using reference TRBV5-4 and TRBJ2-3, is ETGVTQSPTHLIKTRGQQVTLRCSSQSGHNTVSWYQQALGQGPQFIFQYYREEENGRGNFPPRFSGLQFPNYSSELNVNALELDDSALYLCASSLGIDPDTQYFGPGTRLTVL.

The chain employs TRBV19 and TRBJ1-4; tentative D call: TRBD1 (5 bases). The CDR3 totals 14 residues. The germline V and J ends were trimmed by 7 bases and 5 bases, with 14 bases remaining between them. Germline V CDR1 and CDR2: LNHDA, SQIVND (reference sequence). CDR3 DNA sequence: TGTGCCAGTAATCCCGGGACGCCGAATGAAAAACTGTTTTTT. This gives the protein CASNPGTPNEKLFF.

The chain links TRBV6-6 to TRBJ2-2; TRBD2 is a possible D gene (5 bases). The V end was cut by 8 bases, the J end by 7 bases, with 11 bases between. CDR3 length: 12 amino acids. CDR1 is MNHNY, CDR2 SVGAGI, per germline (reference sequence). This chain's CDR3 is CASLTGNGELFF. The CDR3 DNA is TGTGCCAGCCTCACGGGGAACGGGGAGCTGTTTTTT.